This T cell receptor (beta chain) was documented in a study of T cells in Graves' hyperthyroidism and ophthalmopathy (dated by TCRdb to about 2019). With respect to the entire study: Peripheral blood samples were taken at initial diagnosis, before any treatment was given. TCR V-J signatures able to tell the groups apart were searched for in a discovery cohort of around 95 patients, of whom more than 40 had Graves' ophthalmopathy and 55 to 65 had stable Graves' hyperthyroidism. Prospective prediction of ophthalmopathy was tested in an independent validation cohort consisting of fewer than 20 hyperthyroidism patients and some 15 patients who later progressed to ophthalmopathy. The paper reports TCR Vbeta CDR3 sequencing of 140 or so peripheral blood samples: around 45 ophthalmopathy, roughly 80 hyperthyroidism and roughly 17 progressor patients. The approximately 95 discovery patients were divided at random into training and test sets in a 7:3 ratio. After sampling, hyperthyroidism patients received methimazole starting at 30 mg daily, and ophthalmopathy patients received high-dose intravenous methylprednisolone. Thyroid tissue and blood T-cell repertoires from six or seven Graves' hyperthyroidism patients were also compared in the study. Results the study describes overall, beyond this receptor: In cross-validation, a model built on a 13 V-J signature told ophthalmopathy apart from stable hyperthyroidism with approximately 90% sensitivity and roughly 82% specificity, and in testing the same model reached 80%/75%. In validation, progression to ophthalmopathy was predicted by the model with 70.59% sensitivity and around 76% specificity, a median of about 6.8 months before onset. No statistical method was used to fix the sample size in advance, and group allocation was not hidden from the investigators. Most expanded thyroid clonotypes (frequency above 0.001) were also detected in blood, suggesting blood repertoires may reflect thyroid immune responses.

About this clonotype itself: No cognate antigen has been identified for it. No quality values exist for individual bases; no much larger clone is one base distant.

Amplification of TCR beta CDR3 regions was carried out from RNA transcripts. For the first round of RT-PCR on the TCR CDR3, the HTBI primer set was used together with the Qiagen OneStep RT-PCR kit. Libraries were constructed in a second round of multiplex PCR, after which size selection and purification were carried out. Libraries were sequenced paired-end with 100 bp reads on an Illumina HiSeq2000. In the original analysis: SOAPnuke was used to process the raw data, throwing out any read that contained adapters or uncalled bases, had a mean Phred below 15, or lacked an exact constant-primer or identifier match. High-quality paired reads were merged using COPE v1.2.5, and each unique nucleotide sequence was defined as a clonotype. MiTCR v1.1 was used to align the clonotypes against IMGT TRBV, TRBD and TRBJ reference segments. Analysis was restricted to V-J combinations with a frequency above 0.0001, which covered over 98% of repertoires. The TCS score was defined as F50 (clonal expansion) divided by E x V (chaos), with BLOSUM62-based TCRdist calculated between CDR3 peptides within each V-J. Welch's t-statistics and random forest reduced roughly 530 V-J features to roughly 13, which were used in a naive Bayes classifier (R e1071). The Morisita-Horn index was used to measure how similar the thyroid and blood repertoires were. TCRdb trimmed public reads at Q25 via fastp, called clones via MiXCR and kept in-frame beta chains. Rows are combined by CDR3 protein, so each entry shows the most common genes and DNA. These V and J calls originate from TCRdb's pipeline instead of the authors' own analysis. The sample records 750,000 to 950,000 distinct CDR3 sequences, roughly 40% of which are singletons. The top ten hold more than 7% of the sample.

Graves' hyperthyroidism was defined as stable when no progression to ophthalmopathy occurred over 18 months of follow-up. Hyperthyroidism patients were aged 18 to 65 years and newly diagnosed, with disease duration of less than 2 months. Patients with uncontrolled infections, other autoimmune diseases, pregnancy or lactation were excluded. Diagnoses were established on the basis of clinical symptoms, serum thyroxine and TRAb, thyroid ultrasound, and orbital computed tomography. Ficoll-Paque density gradient centrifugation was used to isolate PBMCs from approximately 10 ml of fresh peripheral blood. Total RNA was extracted with Trizol reagent, and quality was checked on an Agilent 2100 Bioanalyzer. Trimming removed 6 bases from V and 2 bases from J; the gene matches leave 5 bases unexplained. From cysteine to phenylalanine, the CDR3 is 13 amino acids long. Kept here is only the CDR3 DNA, which spans 39 bases and is read in frame from base 1. CDR1 and CDR2, looked up from the germline V gene, are SQVTM and ANQGSEA.

Sequenced input: blood. This receptor was taken from a man younger than 35 with Graves' hyperthyroidism. Recombination joined TRBV29-1 with TRBJ2-7; 9 central bases correspond to TRBD2. CDR3 reads: CSVPRTSAYEQYF. The nucleotide sequence is given as TGCAGCGTCCCTCGGACTAGCGCCTACGAGCAGTACTTC.